Listed below are T cell receptor beta chains from one sample, sequenced in a study of human T cells and chemical hapten exposure. Each CDR3 protein gets one entry after TCRdb re-called the 5' RACE reads with MiXCR. The table records more than 140,000 distinct CDR3 sequences, around 4% of them present only once. The source of these receptors is a female donor in good health. Both conserved end residues are part of each CDR3. The D gene is left open where the match is weak. Clone size is given for some rows only: seen once, a few or many times, or a class if the clone is expanded.

.	TRBV12-3/TRBV12-4	TRBJ1-4	many	TGTGCCAGCAGTTGGGTGACAGGTGGCAATGAAAAACTGTTTTTT	CASSWVTGGNEKLFF
.	TRBV2	TRBJ1-2	many	TGTGCCAGCAGATATGAGGGGAAAGATAACTATGGCTACACCTTC	CASRYEGKDNYGYTF
TRBD1	TRBV5-4	TRBJ1-2	few	TGTGCCAGCAGCTTGTTGGGACAGTTTATCGGATACACCTTC	CASSLLGQFIGYTF
TRBD2	TRBV20-1	TRBJ2-4	many	TGCAGTGCTAGAGATCCCCTGGGTAGCGGGGGGCGGGGGGATCGGGACTTC	CSARDPLGSGGRGDRDF
.	TRBV3-1	TRBJ1-1	many	TGTGCCAGCAGCCAAGAGGGAGGGATTCGGGTCACTGAAGCTTTCTTT	CASSQEGGIRVTEAFF
.	TRBV7-2	TRBJ2-1	many	TGTGCCAGCAGCTTAGACTTGGGAGAGCAGTTCTTC	CASSLDLGEQFF
TRBD2	TRBV12-3/TRBV12-4	TRBJ2-7	.	TGTGCCAGCAGTTTTTTCGCTTCGACGGGGGGGGGGTACGAGCAGTACTTC	CASSFFASTGGGYEQYF
TRBD2	TRBV7-9	TRBJ2-1	few	TGTGCCAGCAGCTTAGAACTAGCGGGGGCGGATGAGCAGTTCTTC	CASSLELAGADEQFF
.	TRBV6-5	TRBJ1-4	many	TGTGCCAGCAGGCGCCTTGGGGCAGCCAATAATGAAAAACTGTTTTTT	CASRRLGAANNEKLFF
TRBD2	TRBV4-2	TRBJ2-7	.	TGTGCCAGCAGCCACCAACTAGCGGGGGGGCCTTACGAGCAGTACTTC	CASSHQLAGGPYEQYF
TRBD1	TRBV2	TRBJ2-2	many	TGTGCCAGCAGTCAACAGGGGATGGCCGGGGAGCTGTTTTTT	CASSQQGMAGELFF
TRBD1	TRBV6-5	TRBJ1-1	.	TGTGCCAGCAGTTACCAGACAGGGAACCATTACATGAACACTGAAGCTTTCTTT	CASSYQTGNHYMNTEAFF
.	TRBV20-1	TRBJ2-7	many	TGCAGTGCTAGCCCCCTCGACAGTGTCTTCTACGAGCAGTACTTC	CSASPLDSVFYEQYF
TRBD2	TRBV10-3	TRBJ2-3	many	TGTGCCATCAGTGAGTCGAATCTAGCGGAAGGAACAGATACGCAGTATTTT	CAISESNLAEGTDTQYF
.	TRBV25-1	TRBJ2-2	.	TGTGCCAGCAGCTCAAGCTACAAGAACACCGGGGAGCTGTTTTTT	CASSSSYKNTGELFF
.	TRBV6-4	TRBJ2-7	many	TGTGCCAGCAGTCCTGACGGCGTGAACGAGCAGTACTTC	CASSPDGVNEQYF
.	TRBV6-5	TRBJ2-7	many	TGTGCCAGCAGTCAAAGAGGGGGTTGGGTCTACTTC	CASSQRGGWVYF
.	TRBV7-9	TRBJ2-7	many	TGTGCCAGCAGCGGCGAGTCCAACTCCTACGAGCAGTACTTC	CASSGESNSYEQYF
TRBD2	TRBV6-2/TRBV6-3	TRBJ2-7	many	TGTGCCAGCAGTCCCTTAGCGGGGGAAGTCAACGAGCAGTACTTC	CASSPLAGEVNEQYF
.	TRBV7-3	TRBJ1-5	many	TGTGCCAGCAGCCCAGGGCCGGATCAGCCCCAGCATTTT	CASSPGPDQPQHF
TRBD1	TRBV25-1	TRBJ2-3	many	TGTGCCAGCAGTGGGGTTACAGGGGTAGCAGATACGCAGTATTTT	CASSGVTGVADTQYF
.	TRBV24-1	TRBJ2-3	many	TGTGCCACCAGTGATTATGAAGGGGGTAGCACAGATACGCAGTATTTT	CATSDYEGGSTDTQYF
.	TRBV12-3/TRBV12-4	TRBJ2-3	many	TGTGCCAGCAGTTTAGGGACAGAAAGCACAGATACGCAGTATTTT	CASSLGTESTDTQYF
.	TRBV12-3/TRBV12-4	TRBJ1-2	many	TGTGCCAGCAGTCCACCCGGACACTATGGCTACACCTTC	CASSPPGHYGYTF
TRBD1	TRBV7-9	TRBJ1-5	many	TGTGCCAGCAGCCCTGAGGTCACAGGGGAGCGGCCCCAGCATTTT	CASSPEVTGERPQHF
.	TRBV5-1	TRBJ1-2	.	TGCGCCAGCAGCTTGGCCCAACACGATGGCGACACCTTC	CASSLAQHDGDTF
.	TRBV2	TRBJ1-1	many	TGTGCCAGCAAGTCAAGAGCGGGACAAAGGCGGGAGACTGAAGCTTTCTTT	CASKSRAGQRRETEAFF
.	TRBV20-1	TRBJ1-4	many	TGCAGTGCTAGGGCGGGGAGGCGAAATGAAAAACTGTTTTTT	CSARAGRRNEKLFF
TRBD1	TRBV7-9	TRBJ2-7	.	TGTGCCAGCAGCTACAGACAGGGGGCAAGGGAGCAGTACTTC	CASSYRQGAREQYF
.	TRBV20-1	TRBJ2-1	many	TGCAGTGCCACGAAGGACTACCCCTACAATGAGCAGTTCTTC	CSATKDYPYNEQFF
TRBD2	TRBV12-3/TRBV12-4	TRBJ2-1	many	TGTGCCAGCAGTTTCTCTCTAGCGGGGGACTCCTACAATGAGCAGTTCTTC	CASSFSLAGDSYNEQFF
TRBD2	TRBV20-1	TRBJ2-7	many	TGCAGTGCTAGAGTGGGGACGGGGGGCTACGAGCAGTACTTC	CSARVGTGGYEQYF
TRBD1	TRBV9	TRBJ1-4	many	TGTGCCAGCAGCGCCCGACAGGGCGCAACTAATGAAAAACTGTTTTTT	CASSARQGATNEKLFF
.	TRBV5-1	TRBJ2-7	.	TGCGCCAGCAGATTCCCGGACGAGCAGTACTTC	CASRFPDEQYF
.	TRBV29-1	TRBJ2-5	few	TGCAGCGTTGAAGTTAACAGCAGAGAGACCCAGTACTTC	CSVEVNSRETQYF
TRBD1	TRBV11-2	TRBJ1-2	many	TGTGCCAGCAGCTATGGGACAGGGCAATATGGCTACACCTTC	CASSYGTGQYGYTF
.	TRBV5-5	TRBJ2-1	many	TGTGCCAGCAGCTTGGTTAGGTCGAATGAGCAGTTCTTC	CASSLVRSNEQFF
.	TRBV3-1	TRBJ2-3	many	TGTGCCAGCAGCGACAGGTACACAGATACGCAGTATTTT	CASSDRYTDTQYF
.	TRBV7-9	TRBJ1-6	few	TGTGCCAGCAGCTGGGGCGATTATAATTCACCCCTCCACTTT	CASSWGDYNSPLHF
.	TRBV12-3/TRBV12-4	TRBJ1-4	.	TGTGCCAGCAGTTCCCCGGTAGGGGAAAAACTGTTTTTT	CASSSPVGEKLFF
.	TRBV12-3/TRBV12-4	TRBJ1-2	many	TGTGCCAGCAAATTAGACTATGGCTACACCTTC	CASKLDYGYTF
TRBD1	TRBV11-2	TRBJ1-2	.	TGTGCCAGCAGCCGGGACAGGGTAGAGTATGGCTACACCTTC	CASSRDRVEYGYTF
.	TRBV5-8	TRBJ2-7	few	TGTGCCAGCAGCTTGATAGGGTCAGGCTACGAGCAGTACTTC	CASSLIGSGYEQYF
.	TRBV5-6	TRBJ1-1	many	TGTGCCAGCAGCTGGGGGGTCACTGAAGCTTTCTTT	CASSWGVTEAFF
TRBD1	TRBV7-8	TRBJ2-6	many	TGTGCCAGCAGCTCACCGGGACAGGGATTCTCTGGGGCCAACGTCCTGACTTTC	CASSSPGQGFSGANVLTF
.	TRBV6-6	TRBJ1-5	many	TGTGCCAGCAGTGGACGGACCCCTGGCAATCAGCCCCAGCATTTT	CASSGRTPGNQPQHF